This TCR beta chain was obtained from a study of T cell repertoires in cytomegalovirus infection (dated by TCRdb to about 2019). About the full investigation: Donor HLA type was relevant to the analysis, as public TCR beta signatures indicated carriage of CMV infection together with the matching HLA type. Broad study findings and their caveats: The ex vivo response was dominated by HLA-C-restricted CMV-specific TCR beta clonotypes, which also provided the single most frequent clonotype in two of eight donors. Carriers of CMV infection plus the relevant HLA type were discriminated by the cumulative frequency of public TCR beta family members in the study cohort and in an independent approximately 360-donor cohort.

The germline V gene encodes CDR1 SGHTA and CDR2 FQGTGA. V loses 1 base of germline sequence and J loses 3 bases, and the interval between the two ends is 9 bases. The CDR3 sequence holds 15 residues, the cysteine and phenylalanine included. Of the read, only the CDR3 DNA is kept; its 45 bases are in frame from base 1. This clonotype appeared many times. The target of this receptor is not known. Base-call qualities are not available, and no considerably larger clone is one nucleotide away. The instrument given in TCRdb is Illumina HiSeq 1500. TCRdb reprocessed the public reads (quality trimming at Q25 with fastp, clone calling with MiXCR) and kept in-frame beta chains. Rows matching on CDR3 protein sequence are summarized as one entry with the most common DNA and genes. Counted in this sample were roughly 250,000 distinct CDR3 sequences; around 12% of them appeared once. The top ten constitute 1.5% to 2% of the sample.

This receptor was taken from a human donor in good health (CMV status not recorded). Some clones in this sample may be carry-over from other donors' samples. Specimen: PBMCs. The chain was built from TRBV7-3 and TRBJ2-2, and TRBD2 may be the D gene, going by 6 matching bases. The DNA reads TGTGCCAGCAGCTTAAAGGCTAGCGACACCGGGGAGCTGTTTTTT. Translation gives CASSLKASDTGELFF.